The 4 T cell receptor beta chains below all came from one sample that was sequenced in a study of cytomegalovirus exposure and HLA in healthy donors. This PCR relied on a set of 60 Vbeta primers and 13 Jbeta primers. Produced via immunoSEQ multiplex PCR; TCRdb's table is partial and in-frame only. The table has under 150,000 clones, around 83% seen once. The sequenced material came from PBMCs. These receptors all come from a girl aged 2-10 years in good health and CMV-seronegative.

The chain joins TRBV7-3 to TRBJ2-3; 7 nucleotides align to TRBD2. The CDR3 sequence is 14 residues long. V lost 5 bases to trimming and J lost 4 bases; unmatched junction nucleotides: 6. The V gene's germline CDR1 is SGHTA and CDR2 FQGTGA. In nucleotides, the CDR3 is TGTGCCAGCAGCACACTAGCGTTGGCAGATACGCAGTATTTT. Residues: CASSTLALADTQYF.

The CDR3 DNA sequence: TGTGCCAGCAGTTACGGAAACCAGGGGACCTTC. Protein sequence: CASSYGNQGTF. This chain connects TRBV7-9 to TRBJ1-2, with a possible D match to TRBD1 (6 bases). Germline V gives CDR1 SEHNR, CDR2 FQNEAQ (reference sequence). The CDR3 covers 11 residues. V gave up 6 bases and J gave up 14 bases, with 16 bases separating them. The whole variable domain, remainder taken from reference TRBV7-9 and TRBJ1-2, is DTGVSQNPRHKITKRGQNVTFRCDPISEHNRLYWYRQTLGQGPEFLTYFQNEAQLEKSRLLSDRFSAERPKGSFSTLEIQRTEQGDSAMYLCASSYGNQGTFGSGTRLTVV.

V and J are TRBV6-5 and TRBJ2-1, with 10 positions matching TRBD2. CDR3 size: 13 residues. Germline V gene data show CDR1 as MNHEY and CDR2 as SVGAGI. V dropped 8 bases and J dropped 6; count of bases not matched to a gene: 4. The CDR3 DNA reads TGTGCCAGCGGTAGCGGGAGGTTCAATGAGCAGTTCTTC. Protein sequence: CASGSGRFNEQFF.

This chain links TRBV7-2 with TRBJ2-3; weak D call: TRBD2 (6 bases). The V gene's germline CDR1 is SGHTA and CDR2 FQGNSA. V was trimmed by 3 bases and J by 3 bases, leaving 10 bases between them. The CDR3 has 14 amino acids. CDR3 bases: TGTGCCAGCAGCTTGGCGGGGAAAACAGATACGCAGTATTTT. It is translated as CASSLAGKTDTQYF.